Here is one T cell receptor beta chain with its context. Its antigen is currently unknown. V lost 7 bases and J lost 5; bases outside the gene matches: 7. This CDR3 is built from 14 residues. Per germline, CDR1 MDHEN and CDR2 SYDVKM. Via MiXCR, TCRdb re-called the 5' RACE reads, giving one row per CDR3 protein. This table has 150,000 to 200,000 distinct CDR3 sequences, approximately 14% appearing once. The sample belongs to a study of T-cell memory formation after mild COVID-19. General study results and limits: Balance between CD4 and CD8 was seen in clones contracting day 15 to 85, and a CD4+ lean was seen in later expanders.

The genes are TRBV28 and TRBJ2-1; TRBD1 agrees at 8 bases. The sequencing input was PBMCs or a T cell subset sorted from them (not recorded which). The clonotype originates from an adult woman who had mild COVID-19 (a few samples of this study predate the infection). Cell type and time point are not known. DNA of the CDR3: TGTGCCAGCATCGTACAGGGGGTTAACAATGAGCAGTTCTTC. Translated: CASIVQGVNNEQFF.